The text below deals with one T cell receptor (beta chain). TCRdb's table, derived via immunoSEQ multiplex PCR, lists solely in-frame clones and lacks some. The sample lists about 9,400 clones; around 92% were seen once. The sample originates from a study of technical replicates of blood from several donors. Trimming cost V 5 bases and J 7 bases; bases outside gene matches: 12. There are 15 residues in the CDR3. Germline V gives CDR1 SNHLY, CDR2 FYNNEI. The specimen sequenced was PBMCs. V usage is TRBV2 and J usage is TRBJ2-5, with 8 nucleotides matching TRBD2. This clonotype originated in a human donor in good health. The CDR3, as DNA: TGTGCCAGCAGTACTGTCGCGGGGGGATTGGGGACCCAGTACTTC. Encoded protein: CASSTVAGGLGTQYF.